The sample holds a few counts of the clone carrying this T cell receptor beta chain. These data come from a study of neoadjuvant anti-PD-1 for oral cavity cancer. Study as a whole: Non-progressing patients received a fourth nivolumab dose near day 43, then surgery on days 50-56.

Germline trimming cut 1 base from V and 6 bases from J; bases unmatched to any gene: 5. The length of the CDR3 is 15 residues. The germline gives CDR1 LNHDA, CDR2 SQIVND (reference sequence). Only in-frame clones appear in the TCRdb table, and some are missing; sequencing was by immunoSEQ multiplex PCR. The profile shows fewer than 20,000 clones, approximately 70% of them singletons. This chain uses TRBV19 with TRBJ2-1, with TRBD2 matching over 8 bases. The clonotype comes from a person aged 40 to 85 with oral cavity squamous cell carcinoma. The sample was PBMCs, taken before nivolumab (anti-PD-1) treatment. The CDR3 spells CASSIGGLGTNEQFF. The CDR3 region has the DNA TGTGCCAGTAGTATAGGGGGACTAGGTACCAATGAGCAGTTCTTC. Full variable domain (outside the CDR3, taken from reference TRBV19 and TRBJ2-1): DGGITQSPKYLFRKEGQNVTLSCEQNLNHDAMYWYRQDPGQGLRLIYYSQIVNDFQKGDIAEGYSVSREKKESFPLTVTSAQKNPTAFYLCASSIGGLGTNEQFFGPGTRLTVL.